The following is a TCR beta chain sequence with its context. Antigen specificity is unknown. The sample belongs to a study of response to subunit inactivated influenza vaccine. Findings and caveats of the study: Authors suggested that a seasonal influenza vaccination recruits few new T cells each time.

TCRdb called the RT-PCR reads again in MiXCR, with one record for every CDR3 protein. The sample shows around 790,000 distinct CDR3 sequences, 21% of them seen only once. The CDR3 sequence is 12 residues long. The germline gives CDR1 SGHRS, CDR2 YFSETQ. J gave up 5 bases and V 5 bases, and 4 bases lay outside the gene matches. The clonotype was recovered from a man aged 45-60 years who received an inactivated influenza vaccine. The V call is TRBV5-1, the J call TRBJ2-7, with 7 positions matching TRBD2. Here the sequenced sample was PBMCs from blood, taken around 5 days after vaccination. The DNA of the CDR3 is TGCGCCAGCAGACAGACTAGCCACGAGCAGTACTTC. Translating gives CASRQTSHEQYF.